This is a list of T cell receptor beta chains from one sample in a study of blood T cell repertoires in COVID-19. TCRdb keeps only in-frame clones here, not all; method: immunoSEQ multiplex PCR. The sample holds fewer than 250,000 clones, 85% to 90% seen once. Sequences were obtained from peripheral blood. The receptor source for this set is a man aged 55 to 70 with acute or convalescent COVID-19. Both conserved end residues are part of each CDR3. Fields, in order: D gene, V gene, CDR3 protein. A D gene is named only where the DNA matches it firmly.

d_call: NA
v_call: TRBV4-2
cdr3_aa: CASSPSGGADQPQHF

d_call: NA
v_call: TRBV7-9
cdr3_aa: CASSPTVYNYGYTF

d_call: NA
v_call: TRBV5-6
cdr3_aa: CASSLDQGNSPLHF

d_call: NA
v_call: TRBV19
cdr3_aa: CASRGQAYSGNTIYF

d_call: NA
v_call: TRBV4-3
cdr3_aa: CASSQETAGGELFF

d_call: NA
v_call: TRBV27
cdr3_aa: CASSPYSGNYGYTF

d_call: TRBD2
v_call: TRBV5-1
cdr3_aa: CASSLRTSGGLYNEQFF

d_call: NA
v_call: TRBV20-1
cdr3_aa: CSAKGQRELFF

d_call: NA
v_call: TRBV11-3
cdr3_aa: CASSLGGSHNEQFF

d_call: NA
v_call: TRBV7-9
cdr3_aa: CASSRGGRDYGYTF

d_call: NA
v_call: TRBV11-2
cdr3_aa: CASSRKGIKPGYGYTF

d_call: TRBD2
v_call: TRBV7-2
cdr3_aa: CASTEDGTSAADTQYF

d_call: NA
v_call: TRBV19
cdr3_aa: CASSPGTKGYTF

d_call: TRBD2
v_call: TRBV5-5
cdr3_aa: CASRGLAGLETQYF

d_call: NA
v_call: TRBV5-6
cdr3_aa: CASSLYGAKVEQYF

d_call: NA
v_call: TRBV19
cdr3_aa: CASSQQGDYGYTF

d_call: NA
v_call: TRBV10-2
cdr3_aa: CASRHDSSYNEQFF

d_call: NA
v_call: TRBV7-9
cdr3_aa: CASSARTVGTYEQYF

d_call: NA
v_call: TRBV5-6
cdr3_aa: CASSPGTRGEKLFF

d_call: TRBD1
v_call: TRBV6-5
cdr3_aa: CASSYGQEWNEQYF

d_call: NA
v_call: TRBV6-2/TRBV6-3
cdr3_aa: CASSRTANTEAFF

d_call: TRBD2
v_call: TRBV28
cdr3_aa: CATLAGGQTGELFF

d_call: TRBD1
v_call: TRBV29-1
cdr3_aa: CSVGQTGGEHYGYTF

d_call: NA
v_call: TRBV6-1
cdr3_aa: CASSEGLYTDTQYF

d_call: NA
v_call: TRBV15
cdr3_aa: CATSSRGESTDTQYF

d_call: NA
v_call: TRBV7-3
cdr3_aa: CASSPSLRGGLDEQFF

d_call: TRBD2
v_call: TRBV4-2
cdr3_aa: CASSQDLSGGAGNEQFF

d_call: NA
v_call: TRBV15
cdr3_aa: CATSRDRQGRSDTQYF

d_call: NA
v_call: TRBV5-1
cdr3_aa: CASSLGPEGVQETQYF

d_call: NA
v_call: TRBV28
cdr3_aa: CASSLTLNYGYTF

d_call: TRBD1
v_call: TRBV2
cdr3_aa: CASSPGQGSRMNTEAFF

d_call: NA
v_call: TRBV6-5
cdr3_aa: CASSYGRTSTDTQYF

d_call: TRBD2
v_call: TRBV6-6
cdr3_aa: CATEFGVAGLTQYF

d_call: TRBD1
v_call: TRBV7-6
cdr3_aa: CASSPGSQGAGYGYTF

d_call: TRBD1
v_call: TRBV2
cdr3_aa: CASSDRPTGAGGEKLFF